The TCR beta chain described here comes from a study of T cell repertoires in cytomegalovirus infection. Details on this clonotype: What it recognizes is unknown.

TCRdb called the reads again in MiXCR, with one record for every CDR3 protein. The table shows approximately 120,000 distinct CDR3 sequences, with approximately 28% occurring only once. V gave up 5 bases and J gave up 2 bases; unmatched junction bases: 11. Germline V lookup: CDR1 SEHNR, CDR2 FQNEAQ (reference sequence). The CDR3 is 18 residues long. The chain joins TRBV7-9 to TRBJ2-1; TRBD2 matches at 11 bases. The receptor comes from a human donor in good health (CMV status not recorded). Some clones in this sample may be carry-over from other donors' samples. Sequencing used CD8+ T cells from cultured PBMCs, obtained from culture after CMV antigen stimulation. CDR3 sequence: CASSDTGLADAPYNEQFF. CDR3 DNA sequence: TGTGCCAGCAGCGATACGGGACTAGCGGACGCACCCTACAATGAGCAGTTCTTC.